The clone carrying this TCR beta chain was seen a handful of times. These data are taken from a study of CD4 and CD8 cells across lung adenocarcinoma regions. Localized lung adenocarcinoma, a non-small cell lung cancer, affected the donors. In TCRdb, the PCR reads were re-called with MiXCR into one record per CDR3 protein. The sample includes some 20,000 distinct CDR3 sequences, about 53% of them seen just once. Trimming took 5 bases from V and 6 from J; bases not matched to a gene: 16. The CDR3 totals 17 residues. Germline V gene lookup returns CDR1 LGHNA and CDR2 YNFKEQ. This sequence joins TRBV4-2 and TRBJ2-3; 8 bases match TRBD2. This receptor was identified in a female donor with lung adenocarcinoma. The CD4 and CD8 labels of this study may be unreliable. Sequenced input: CD8+ T cells from the center of a lung tumor. This chain's CDR3 is CASSVRGRSGSGDTQYF. In DNA form, the CDR3 reads TGTGCCAGCAGCGTCCGTGGGAGAAGCGGGAGTGGGGATACGCAGTATTTT.